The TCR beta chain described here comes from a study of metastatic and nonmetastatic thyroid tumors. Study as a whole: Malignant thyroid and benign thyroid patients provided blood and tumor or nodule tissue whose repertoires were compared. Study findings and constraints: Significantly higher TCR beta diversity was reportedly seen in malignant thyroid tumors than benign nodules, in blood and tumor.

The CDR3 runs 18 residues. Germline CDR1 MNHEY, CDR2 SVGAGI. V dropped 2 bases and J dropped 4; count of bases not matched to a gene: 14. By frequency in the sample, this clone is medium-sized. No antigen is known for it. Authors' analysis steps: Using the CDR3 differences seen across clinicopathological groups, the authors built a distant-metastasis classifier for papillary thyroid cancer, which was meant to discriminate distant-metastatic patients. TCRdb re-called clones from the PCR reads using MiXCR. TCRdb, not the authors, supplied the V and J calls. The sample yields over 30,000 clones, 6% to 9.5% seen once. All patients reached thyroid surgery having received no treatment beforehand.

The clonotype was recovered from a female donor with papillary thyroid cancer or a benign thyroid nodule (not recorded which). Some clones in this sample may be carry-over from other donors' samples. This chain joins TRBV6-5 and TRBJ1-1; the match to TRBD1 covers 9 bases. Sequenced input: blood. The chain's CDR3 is CASSYGFPTGGSSTEAFF. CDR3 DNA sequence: TGTGCCAGCAGTTACGGCTTCCCGACAGGGGGTTCGAGCACTGAAGCTTTCTTT.